These T cell receptor beta chains were read from a single sample in a study of regulatory T cells in long-lasting Graves disease. MiXCR, run by TCRdb on the multiplex PCR reads, gives a single entry per CDR3 protein. This sample has about 350,000 distinct CDR3 sequences; 15% to 20% occur once, and the top ten carry around 20%. A further study also used this sample, focusing on T cells in Graves' hyperthyroidism and ophthalmopathy.

The sequencing used peripheral blood mononuclear cells (PBMCs), collected at new diagnosis, from a patient treated with antithyroid drugs. Receptors originate from a woman between 18 and 29 years old with Graves disease. The CDR3 runs from the conserved cysteine through the conserved F or W. D genes are given only for firm matches. Size values are once, few and many counts, or a class for expanded clones, and some rows have none.

j_call: TRBJ2-3
clone_size: many
d_call: NA
v_call: TRBV20-1
cdr3_aa: CSATGEDYTDTQYF
cdr3_nt: TGCAGTGCTACCGGGGAGGACTACACAGATACGCAGTATTTT

j_call: TRBJ2-1
clone_size: many
d_call: NA
v_call: TRBV3-1
cdr3_aa: CASSPLGPLGEQFF
cdr3_nt: TGTGCCAGCAGCCCCCTAGGGCCTTTGGGTGAGCAGTTCTTC

j_call: TRBJ2-2
clone_size: many
d_call: NA
v_call: TRBV5-1
cdr3_aa: CASSFLQNTGELFF
cdr3_nt: TGCGCCAGCAGCTTTTTACAGAACACCGGGGAGCTGTTTTTT

j_call: TRBJ2-6
clone_size: few
d_call: NA
v_call: TRBV19
cdr3_aa: CASSREGPGANVLTF
cdr3_nt: TGTGCCAGTAGTCGAGAGGGACCCGGGGCCAACGTCCTGACTTTC

j_call: TRBJ2-5
clone_size: many
d_call: NA
v_call: TRBV20-1
cdr3_aa: CSATAGSTPSMYQETQYF
cdr3_nt: TGCAGTGCGACGGCGGGTAGTACGCCCTCGATGTACCAAGAGACCCAGTACTTC

j_call: TRBJ1-6
clone_size: NA
d_call: NA
v_call: TRBV6-2/TRBV6-3
cdr3_aa: CASSWSTDNSPLHF
cdr3_nt: TGTGCCAGCAGCTGGTCGACGGACAATTCACCCCTCCACTTT

j_call: TRBJ1-6
clone_size: many
d_call: NA
v_call: TRBV30
cdr3_aa: CAWSPGIGNSPLHF
cdr3_nt: TGTGCCTGGAGTCCAGGGATCGGAAATTCACCCCTCCACTTT

j_call: TRBJ1-6
clone_size: NA
d_call: NA
v_call: TRBV27
cdr3_aa: CASSQGGGSYNSPLHF
cdr3_nt: TGTGCCAGCAGCCAGGGAGGGGGCTCCTATAATTCACCCCTCCACTTT

j_call: TRBJ2-2
clone_size: few
d_call: NA
v_call: TRBV12-3/TRBV12-4
cdr3_aa: CASRRTVLAGELFF
cdr3_nt: TGTGCCAGCAGGCGGACAGTTTTGGCCGGGGAGCTGTTTTTT

j_call: TRBJ2-2
clone_size: many
d_call: NA
v_call: TRBV5-1
cdr3_aa: CASRGNSGTGELFF
cdr3_nt: TGCGCCAGCAGGGGGAATTCGGGCACCGGGGAGCTGTTTTTT

j_call: TRBJ2-5
clone_size: many
d_call: TRBD1
v_call: TRBV5-1
cdr3_aa: CASSPGQGIGQETQYF
cdr3_nt: TGCGCCAGCAGCCCAGGACAGGGGATTGGACAAGAGACCCAGTACTTC

j_call: TRBJ2-1
clone_size: many
d_call: TRBD2
v_call: TRBV5-6
cdr3_aa: CASSQGTSFHEQFF
cdr3_nt: TGTGCCAGCAGCCAGGGGACTAGCTTCCATGAGCAGTTCTTC

j_call: TRBJ2-2
clone_size: many
d_call: NA
v_call: TRBV20-1
cdr3_aa: CSGEFGYLTGELFF
cdr3_nt: TGCAGTGGGGAATTTGGTTACCTCACCGGGGAGCTGTTTTTT

j_call: TRBJ1-1
clone_size: many
d_call: NA
v_call: TRBV15
cdr3_aa: CATSRVENTEAFF
cdr3_nt: TGTGCCACCAGCAGAGTAGAGAACACTGAAGCTTTCTTT

j_call: TRBJ2-2
clone_size: few
d_call: TRBD2
v_call: TRBV6-5
cdr3_aa: CASSLAGGATGELFF
cdr3_nt: TGTGCCAGCAGTTTAGCGGGGGGGGCCACCGGGGAGCTGTTTTTT

j_call: TRBJ2-7
clone_size: many
d_call: TRBD1
v_call: TRBV28
cdr3_aa: CASSFQAGTGEDYEQYF
cdr3_nt: TGTGCCAGCAGTTTCCAAGCGGGGACAGGGGAAGACTACGAGCAGTACTTC

j_call: TRBJ2-7
clone_size: many
d_call: TRBD2
v_call: TRBV20-1
cdr3_aa: CSARDGTSGRKDEQYF
cdr3_nt: TGCAGTGCTAGAGATGGGACTAGCGGGAGGAAGGACGAGCAGTACTTC